One and the same sample provided the 9 T cell receptor beta chains below, sequenced in a study of Tregs in tolerant kidney transplant recipients. Recipients received nonmyeloablative bone marrow transplants from related graft donors, with transient mixed chimerism. Only in-frame clones appear in the TCRdb table, and some are missing; sequencing was by immunoSEQ multiplex PCR. This table has about 50,000 clones, about nine tenths appearing once. This sample comprised CD8+ T cells from blood (PBMCs), obtained 12 months after the transplant. All receptors come from a human patient who received a combined kidney and bone marrow transplant. Among the T cells, some may be from the graft donor.

The chain links TRBV7-6 to TRBJ2-2, with TRBD2 matching 12 bases. The V gene end was trimmed by 3 bases and the J gene end by 1 base; junction bases not matched to a gene: 12. The CDR3 length is 20 residues. Germline lookup yields CDR1 SGHVS and CDR2 FNYEAQ. The chain's CDR3 is CASSFSPASGGGRNTGELFF. DNA of the CDR3: TGTGCCAGCAGCTTTTCCCCGGCTAGCGGGGGGGGCAGGAACACCGGGGAGCTGTTTTTT.

V usage is TRBV4-1 and J usage is TRBJ1-4; D perhaps matches TRBD1 (6 bases). The CDR3 has 19 residues. Germline CDR1 and CDR2: MGHRA and YSYEKL. The germline V and J ends were trimmed by 4 bases and 4 bases, with 25 bases remaining between them. CDR3 loop: CASSRYYGTLSEVNEKLFF. CDR3 in DNA: TGCGCCAGCAGCCGGTACTACGGGACACTTTCAGAGGTTAATGAAAAACTGTTTTTT.

In DNA form, the CDR3 reads TGTGCCAGCAGCTTTCCTAGCGGGAGATTTTCCTACAATGAGCAGTTCTTC. This gives the protein CASSFPSGRFSYNEQFF. V gene TRBV13 combines with J gene TRBJ2-1; TRBD2 aligns across 10 bases. The CDR3 runs 17 residues. V lost 3 bases to trimming and J lost 1 base; unmatched junction nucleotides: 6. Germline assignment: CDR1 PRHDT and CDR2 FYEKMQ (reference sequence).

This chain links TRBV27 with TRBJ2-1; 10 nucleotides agree with TRBD2. The germline V gene has CDR1 MNHEY and CDR2 SMNVEV (reference sequence). The CDR3 sequence is 18 residues long. Trimming removed 1 base from V and 0 bases from J; junction bases left unmatched: 6. The CDR3 region is CASSLLSGRGFSYNEQFF. For the CDR3, the DNA is TGTGCCAGCAGTTTATTGAGCGGGAGGGGGTTCTCCTACAATGAGCAGTTCTTC.

This sequence joins TRBV15 and TRBJ2-7, with D possibly being TRBD1 (5 bases). CDR1 and CDR2 from the germline V gene are LNHNV and YYDKDF (reference sequence). The CDR3 sequence is 14 residues long. V was pared by 3 bases and J by 5 bases, with 14 bases between. As DNA, the CDR3 is TGTGCCACCAGCAGTCGGTCAGGGTCCCACGAGCAGTACTTC. Its translation: CATSSRSGSHEQYF.

In this sample, this clone turned up once. The genes are TRBV28 and TRBJ2-7; 9 nucleotides agree with TRBD2. Trimming at V came to 5 bases and at J to 6 bases, leaving 17 bases not matched to a gene. The CDR3 is 17 residues long. The germline V gene has CDR1 MDHEN and CDR2 SYDVKM. The CDR3 region has the DNA TGTGCCAGCAGTGACCCCGGGACTAGCCGACCACGAGGCGAGCAGTACTTC. It translates to CASSDPGTSRPRGEQYF.

The V and J genes are TRBV21-1 and TRBJ2-3; the table names TRBD2, a call not compared with the DNA. TRBV21-1 is described as a pseudogene. The CDR3 contains 14 residues. The CDR3 sequence is CASSKGAETDTQYF. CDR3 nucleotides: TGTGCCAGCAGCAAAGGCGCCGAGACAGATACGCAGTATTTT.

V gene TRBV4-1 combines with J gene TRBJ1-2, with D perhaps matching TRBD1 (5 bases). Trimming pared 1 base from V and 4 bases from J, leaving 10 bases between. In germline, CDR1 is MGHRA, CDR2 YSYEKL. The CDR3 length is 14 residues. The CDR3 here is CASSQVAGGYGYTF. DNA of the CDR3: TGCGCCAGCAGCCAAGTGGCGGGGGGCTATGGCTACACCTTC.

The chain combines TRBV14 with TRBJ2-5; 9 positions match TRBD2. The CDR3 spans 16 residues. The germline CDR1 and CDR2 sequences are SGHDN and FVKESK. V was pared by 4 bases and J by 0 bases, with 6 bases of the junction left unmatched. Here the CDR3 reads CASSPLAGGYQETQYF. The CDR3 DNA reads as TGTGCCAGCAGCCCCCTGGCGGGGGGGTACCAAGAGACCCAGTACTTC.